Listed below are T cell receptor beta chains from one sample, sequenced in a study of blood T cell repertoires in COVID-19. Generated by immunoSEQ multiplex PCR, the TCRdb table keeps only in-frame clones and is missing some. Of around 68,000 clones in the sample, about nine tenths were seen once. The sample consisted of peripheral blood. Every receptor here comes from a woman aged 45-60 years with acute or convalescent COVID-19. Both conserved end residues are part of each CDR3. D genes are given only for firm matches. A clone size is listed for some rows: how often the clone was seen (once, few, many), or a class if it is expanded.

d_gene | j_gene | v_gene | abundance | CDR3aa | CDR3nt
- | TRBJ1-5 | TRBV6-1 | few | CASSEGRANQPQHF | TGTGCCAGCAGTGAAGGTAGAGCTAATCAGCCCCAGCATTTT
- | TRBJ2-5 | TRBV5-1 | - | CASSLGFRGAGETQYF | TGCGCCAGCAGCTTGGGTTTCAGAGGGGCGGGGGAGACCCAGTACTTC
TRBD1 | TRBJ2-5 | TRBV5-1 | - | CASRGQQETQYF | TGCGCATCTAGGGGGCAGCAAGAGACCCAGTACTTC
- | TRBJ1-2 | TRBV6-2/TRBV6-3 | - | CASSGQRRYGYTF | TGTGCCAGCAGTGGACAGAGAAGATATGGCTACACCTTC
- | TRBJ1-2 | TRBV12-3/TRBV12-4 | - | CASSLGDIYGYTF | TGTGCCAGCAGTTTAGGAGACATCTATGGCTACACCTTC
- | TRBJ2-1 | TRBV6-5 | - | CASINRGGGNEQFF | TGTGCCAGCATCAACAGGGGGGGAGGCAATGAGCAGTTCTTC
TRBD1 | TRBJ1-4 | TRBV6-1 | - | CASSDLRRQGADEKLFF | TGTGCCAGCAGTGACCTGCGGCGGCAGGGGGCGGATGAAAAACTGTTTTTT
TRBD2 | TRBJ2-1 | TRBV5-1 | - | CASSLALTSSSSYNEQFF | TGCGCCAGCAGCTTGGCCTTGACTAGCTCTAGCTCCTACAATGAGCAGTTCTTC
- | TRBJ1-6 | TRBV3-1/TRBV3-2 | - | CASSQEGGNSYNSPLHF | TGTGCCAGCAGCCAAGAAGGGGGAAACTCCTATAATTCACCCCTCCACTTT
- | TRBJ2-5 | TRBV27 | once | CASSLQGGAETQYF | TGTGCCAGCAGTTTACAAGGGGGAGCGGAGACCCAGTACTTC
- | TRBJ1-1 | TRBV6-2/TRBV6-3 | - | CASSYSTVPLTEAFF | TGTGCCAGCAGTTACTCGACAGTTCCCCTCACTGAAGCTTTCTTT
- | TRBJ2-2 | TRBV24-1 | once | CAPGDEACSTGELFF | TGTGCCCCAGGGGATGAGGCGTGTAGCACCGGGGAGCTGTTTTTT
- | TRBJ1-6 | TRBV5-4 | - | CASSSSGVSNSPLHF | TGTGCCAGCAGCTCCTCGGGGGTCTCTAATTCACCCCTCCACTTT
TRBD1 | TRBJ2-4 | TRBV27 | - | CASSFRDRGSKNIQYF | TGTGCCAGCAGTTTCCGGGACAGGGGGTCCAAAAACATTCAGTACTTC
- | TRBJ1-6 | TRBV4-3 | - | CASSQPGFNSPLHF | TGCGCCAGCAGCCAACCCGGGTTTAATTCACCCCTCCACTTT
- | TRBJ2-2 | TRBV7-9 | - | CASSPPGVTTTGELFF | TGTGCCAGCAGCCCCCCCGGGGTAACGACCACCGGGGAGCTGTTTTTT